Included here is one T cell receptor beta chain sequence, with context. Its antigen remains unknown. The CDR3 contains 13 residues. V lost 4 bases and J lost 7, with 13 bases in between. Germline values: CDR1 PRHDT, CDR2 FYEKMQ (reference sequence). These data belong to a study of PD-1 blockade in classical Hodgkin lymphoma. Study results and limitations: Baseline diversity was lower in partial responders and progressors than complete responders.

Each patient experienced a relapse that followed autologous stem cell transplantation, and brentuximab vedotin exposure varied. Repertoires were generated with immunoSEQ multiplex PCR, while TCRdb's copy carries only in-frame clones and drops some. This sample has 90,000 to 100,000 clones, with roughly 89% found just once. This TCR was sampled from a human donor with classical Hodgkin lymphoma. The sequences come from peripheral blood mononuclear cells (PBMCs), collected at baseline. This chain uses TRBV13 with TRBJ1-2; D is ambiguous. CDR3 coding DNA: TGTGCCAGCAGCTCTCCTGGCCTGCCTGGCTACACCTTC. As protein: CASSSPGLPGYTF.